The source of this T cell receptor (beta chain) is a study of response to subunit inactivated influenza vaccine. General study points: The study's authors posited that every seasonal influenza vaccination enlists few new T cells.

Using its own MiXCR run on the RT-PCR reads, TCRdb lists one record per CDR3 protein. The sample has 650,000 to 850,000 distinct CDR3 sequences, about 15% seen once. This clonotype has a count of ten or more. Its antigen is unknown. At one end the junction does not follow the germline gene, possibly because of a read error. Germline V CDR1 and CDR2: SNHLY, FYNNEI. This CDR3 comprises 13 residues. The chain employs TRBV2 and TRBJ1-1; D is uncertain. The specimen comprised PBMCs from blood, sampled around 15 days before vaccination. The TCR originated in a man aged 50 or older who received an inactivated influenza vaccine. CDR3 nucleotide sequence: TGTGCCAGCGGTGAAATCATGAACACTGAAGCTTTCTTT. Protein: CASGEIMNTEAFF.